Listed below are T cell receptor beta chains from one sample, sequenced in a study of T cell responses to AZD1222 COVID-19 vaccine. Produced via immunoSEQ multiplex PCR; TCRdb's table is partial and in-frame only. The sample shows more than 150,000 clones, 75% to 95% of them seen only once. Sequences were derived from peripheral blood, sampled on day 0 of AZD1222 vaccination. The source is an adult in good health. The CDR3 runs from the conserved cysteine through the conserved F or W. Each record gives: clone size, J gene, D gene, V gene, CDR3 protein, CDR3 DNA. A D gene is named only where the DNA matches it firmly. Expanded clones are given a class, and other clones once, few, many or no size at all.

>.|TRBJ2-7|.|TRBV5-5
CASSSSPTQTYEQYF
TGTGCCAGCAGCTCCTCACCGACACAAACCTACGAGCAGTACTTC
>.|TRBJ2-3|.|TRBV11-1
CASSYLPGSPSTQYF
TGTGCCAGCAGCTACTTACCAGGGTCCCCTAGTACGCAGTATTTT
>.|TRBJ2-7|TRBD1|TRBV5-1
CASSPTPGQGPYEQYF
TGCGCCAGCAGTCCCACGCCGGGACAGGGACCCTACGAGCAGTACTTC
>.|TRBJ1-5|.|TRBV30
CAWGTQRSNQPQHF
TGTGCCTGGGGAACCCAGAGAAGCAATCAGCCCCAGCATTTT
>.|TRBJ1-2|.|TRBV2
CASKDRAANYGYTF
TGTGCCAGCAAAGATAGAGCGGCTAACTATGGCTACACCTTC
>.|TRBJ1-4|.|TRBV5-1
CASNLGQPNEKLFF
TGCGCCAGCAACCTGGGGCAGCCAAATGAAAAACTGTTTTTT
>.|TRBJ1-6|.|TRBV21-1
CASSSPRSPYNSPLHF
TGTGCCAGCAGCAGTCCCAGGTCACCCTATAATTCACCCCTCCACTTT
>.|TRBJ2-7|.|TRBV5-6
CASSSRQGLNEQYF
TGTGCCAGCTCTAGCAGGCAGGGGCTCAACGAGCAGTACTTC
>.|TRBJ1-1|.|TRBV7-9
CASSSASQLNTEAFF
TGTGCCAGCAGCTCTGCCTCACAGCTGAACACTGAAGCTTTCTTT
>.|TRBJ1-2|TRBD1|TRBV6-1
CASSDSQGATNYGYTF
TGTGCCAGCAGTGATTCACAGGGGGCGACTAACTATGGCTACACCTTC
>.|TRBJ2-2|.|TRBV7-3
CASSLVRVGPGELFF
TGTGCCAGCAGCTTAGTCCGCGTAGGGCCCGGGGAGCTGTTTTTT
>.|TRBJ2-1|TRBD1|TRBV7-3
CASSLGTGVNNEQFF
TGTGCCAGCAGCTTAGGAACAGGGGTCAACAATGAGCAGTTCTTC
>once|TRBJ1-4|.|TRBV5-1
CASSLNRADEKLFF
TGCGCCAGCAGCTTGAACAGGGCGGATGAAAAACTGTTTTTT
>once|TRBJ1-1|TRBD1|TRBV19
CASSILGHRGQVTEAFF
TGTGCCAGTAGTATCCTTGGGCACAGGGGGCAGGTCACTGAAGCTTTCTTT
>.|TRBJ2-7|.|TRBV7-9
CASSRPGTSSYEQYF
TGTGCCAGCAGTCGACCTGGGACATCTTCCTACGAGCAGTACTTC